The rows below give T cell receptor beta chains drawn from one sample of a study of T cells in Graves' hyperthyroidism and ophthalmopathy. TCRdb re-derived calls from the multiplex PCR reads in MiXCR, one entry per CDR3 protein. Among 250,000 to 300,000 distinct CDR3 sequences listed, roughly 15% were seen once. Input material: blood. The origin of the receptors is a woman aged 40-49 years with Graves' hyperthyroidism that later progressed to Graves' ophthalmopathy. The CDR3 runs from the conserved cysteine through the conserved F or W. The D gene is left open where the match is weak. A clone size is listed for some rows: how often the clone was seen (once, few, many), or a class if it is expanded.

J gene,D gene,clone size,V gene,CDR3 DNA,CDR3 protein
TRBJ2-1,NA,many,TRBV27,TGTGCCAGCAACTTGGCGGCCAGGGCAAAATACAATGAGCAGTTCTTC,CASNLAARAKYNEQFF
TRBJ2-1,TRBD2,many,TRBV7-2,TGTGCCAGCAGCGTCTTCGGACTAGCGGGTACGAATGAGCAGTTCTTC,CASSVFGLAGTNEQFF
TRBJ2-7,TRBD2,many,TRBV24-1,TGTGCCACCAGTGATCCCCGGACTAGGACCTACGAGCAGTACTTC,CATSDPRTRTYEQYF
TRBJ2-4,TRBD2,many,TRBV20-1,TGCAGTGCTAGAGAACTAGCGCTGCCCTCAAACATTCAGTACTTC,CSARELALPSNIQYF
TRBJ2-4,NA,NA,TRBV7-3,TGTGCCAGCAGCTTAAGGGGAGGGGGCCTAGCCAAAAACATTCAGTACTTC,CASSLRGGGLAKNIQYF
TRBJ1-4,TRBD1,many,TRBV9,TGTGCCAGCAGCATGACAGGGGACGGAGGTAATGAAAAACTGTTTTTT,CASSMTGDGGNEKLFF
TRBJ2-5,NA,few,TRBV19,TGTGCCAGTAGTATAGATGGAGGCAGTGCGGCTGGCGAGACCCAGTACTTC,CASSIDGGSAAGETQYF
TRBJ2-5,NA,many,TRBV2,TGTGCCAGCAGTGCTGACAGGATACAAGAGACCCAGTACTTC,CASSADRIQETQYF
TRBJ2-2,TRBD2,many,TRBV7-9,TGTGCCAGCGTACCGGGACTACGTCCCGGGGAGCTGTTTTTT,CASVPGLRPGELFF
TRBJ2-3,TRBD2,many,TRBV10-3,TGTGCCATCAGTGAGGATAGAGGCGGGGGTACGCAGTATTTT,CAISEDRGGGTQYF
TRBJ2-3,NA,many,TRBV7-8,TGTGCCAGCAGCTTAGGAGGGGGGGGAGATACGCAGTATTTT,CASSLGGGGDTQYF
TRBJ2-1,NA,many,TRBV11-2,TGTGCCAGCAGCCCCCTTAAGGCGGGCTACAATGAGCAGTTCTTC,CASSPLKAGYNEQFF
TRBJ2-1,NA,many,TRBV30,TGTGCCTGGAGCGATCTAGCGCAAGTTAGCAATGAGCAGTTCTTC,CAWSDLAQVSNEQFF
TRBJ2-2,TRBD1,many,TRBV27,TGTGCCAGCAGTCCGGGACAGTTGAACACCGGGGAGCTGTTTTTT,CASSPGQLNTGELFF
TRBJ2-2,TRBD2,many,TRBV24-1,TGTGCCACCATGGATCCTAGCGGGAGCACCGGGGAGCTGTTTTTT,CATMDPSGSTGELFF
TRBJ2-1,TRBD1,NA,TRBV7-8,TGTGCCAGCAGGCAACCCAGGGGGTACTCCTACAATGAGCAGTTCTTC,CASRQPRGYSYNEQFF
TRBJ1-1,NA,many,TRBV20-1,TGCAGTGCTAGAGATAGGTTTATCGGGGAGGGGAACACTGAAGCTTTCTTT,CSARDRFIGEGNTEAFF
TRBJ2-2,NA,many,TRBV13,TGTGCCAGCAGCCTCGGGTACACCGGGGAGCTGTTTTTT,CASSLGYTGELFF
TRBJ2-7,NA,NA,TRBV14,TGTGCCAGCAGCCAATGGGGGAGCTCCTACGAGCAGTACTTC,CASSQWGSSYEQYF
TRBJ2-5,TRBD1,NA,TRBV3-1,TGTGCCAGCAGCGAACAGGGGAAAGAGACCCAGTACTTC,CASSEQGKETQYF
TRBJ2-3,TRBD1,many,TRBV20-1,TGCAGTGCTAGAGATCCAAGGAACGCAGGACAGGGGGCAGATACGCAGTATTTT,CSARDPRNAGQGADTQYF
TRBJ2-3,TRBD1,many,TRBV27,TGTGCCAGCAGACGGACAGGGGTGGCAGATACGCAGTATTTT,CASRRTGVADTQYF
TRBJ2-3,TRBD1,many,TRBV18,TGTGCCAGCTCACGCGCCGACAGGGTCGGGGGCACAGATACGCAGTATTTT,CASSRADRVGGTDTQYF
TRBJ2-7,NA,many,TRBV4-1,TGCGCCAGCAGCCAAGTTTTTACTAGCATCTACGAGCAGTACTTC,CASSQVFTSIYEQYF
TRBJ1-1,NA,many,TRBV30,TGTGCCTGGGGGTTGGGAGTAAGGAACACTGAAGCTTTCTTT,CAWGLGVRNTEAFF
TRBJ1-2,TRBD1,many,TRBV10-3,TGTGCCATCAGCGGGACAGGGGGTGATGGCTACACCTTC,CAISGTGGDGYTF
TRBJ1-2,NA,many,TRBV28,TGTGCCAGCAGTTTATGGCAATTTTCCAACTATGGCTACACCTTC,CASSLWQFSNYGYTF
TRBJ2-3,TRBD2,many,TRBV2,TGTGCCAGCAGTAAGGGACCGGGACTAGGGGCCACAGATACGCAGTATTTT,CASSKGPGLGATDTQYF
TRBJ2-2,TRBD2,few,TRBV3-1,TGTGCCAGCAGCCAAGATCGGCGGGGACTAGTAAGGGCCGGGGAGCTGTTTTTT,CASSQDRRGLVRAGELFF
TRBJ1-4,TRBD1,many,TRBV18,TGTGCCAGCTCACCAGAACAGGGGGGAAGTGGAAAACTGTTTTTT,CASSPEQGGSGKLFF
TRBJ2-1,TRBD2,many,TRBV7-2,TGTGCCAGCAGCTTAGTCGGGACTAGCGGAAACAATGAGCAGTTCTTC,CASSLVGTSGNNEQFF